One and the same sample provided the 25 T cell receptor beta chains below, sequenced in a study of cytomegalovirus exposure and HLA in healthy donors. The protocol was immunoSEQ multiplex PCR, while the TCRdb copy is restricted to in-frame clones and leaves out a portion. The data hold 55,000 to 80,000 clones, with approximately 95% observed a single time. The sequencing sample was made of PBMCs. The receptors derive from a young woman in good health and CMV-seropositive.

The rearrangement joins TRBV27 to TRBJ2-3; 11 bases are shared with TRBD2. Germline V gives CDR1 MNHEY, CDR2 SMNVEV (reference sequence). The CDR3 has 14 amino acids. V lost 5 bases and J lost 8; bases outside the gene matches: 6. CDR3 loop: CASSIQLAGVTQYF. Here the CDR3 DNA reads TGTGCCAGCAGTATTCAACTAGCGGGGGTTACGCAGTATTTT.

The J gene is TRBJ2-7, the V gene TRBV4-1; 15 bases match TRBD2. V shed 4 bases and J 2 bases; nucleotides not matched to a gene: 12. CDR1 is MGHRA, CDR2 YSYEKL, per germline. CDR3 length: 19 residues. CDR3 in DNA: TGCGCCAGCAGCCCATTTTACGGGACTAGCGGGAGGTATGCCTACGAGCAGTACTTC. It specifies CASSPFYGTSGRYAYEQYF.

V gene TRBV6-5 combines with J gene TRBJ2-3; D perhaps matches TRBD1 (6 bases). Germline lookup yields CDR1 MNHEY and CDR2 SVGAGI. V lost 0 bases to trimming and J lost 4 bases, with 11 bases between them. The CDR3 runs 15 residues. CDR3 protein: CASSYSHGQPDTQYF. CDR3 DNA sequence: TGTGCCAGCAGTTACTCTCACGGACAGCCAGATACGCAGTATTTT.

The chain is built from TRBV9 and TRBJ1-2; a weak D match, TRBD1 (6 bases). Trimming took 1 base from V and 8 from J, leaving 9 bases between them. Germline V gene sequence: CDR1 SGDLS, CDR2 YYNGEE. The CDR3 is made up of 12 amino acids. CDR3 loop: CASSVTGRGYTF. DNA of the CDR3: TGTGCCAGCAGCGTAACAGGGAGAGGCTACACCTTC. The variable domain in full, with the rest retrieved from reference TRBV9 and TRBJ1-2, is DSGVTQTPKHLITATGQRVTLRCSPRSGDLSVYWYQQSLDQGLQFLIQYYNGEERAKGNILERFSAQQFPDLHSELNLSSLELGDSALYFCASSVTGRGYTFGSGTRLTVV.

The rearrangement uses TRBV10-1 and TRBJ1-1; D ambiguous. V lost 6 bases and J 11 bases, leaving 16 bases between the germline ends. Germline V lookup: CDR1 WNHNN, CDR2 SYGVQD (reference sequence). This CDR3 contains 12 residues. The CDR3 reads CASSRDTSPAFF. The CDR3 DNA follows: TGCGCCAGCAGCCGCGACACATCGCCCGCTTTCTTT.

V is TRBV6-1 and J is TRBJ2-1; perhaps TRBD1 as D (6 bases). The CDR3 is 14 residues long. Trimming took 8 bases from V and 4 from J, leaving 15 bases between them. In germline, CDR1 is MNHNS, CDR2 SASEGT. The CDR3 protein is CASGPDRHYNEQFF. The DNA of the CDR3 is TGTGCCAGCGGACCGGACAGACATTACAATGAGCAGTTCTTC.

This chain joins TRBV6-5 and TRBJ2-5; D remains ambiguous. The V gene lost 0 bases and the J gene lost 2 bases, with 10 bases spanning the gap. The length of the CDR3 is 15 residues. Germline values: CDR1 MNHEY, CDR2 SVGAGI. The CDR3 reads CASSYSGRIQETQYF. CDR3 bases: TGTGCCAGCAGTTACTCTGGCAGGATACAAGAGACCCAGTACTTC.

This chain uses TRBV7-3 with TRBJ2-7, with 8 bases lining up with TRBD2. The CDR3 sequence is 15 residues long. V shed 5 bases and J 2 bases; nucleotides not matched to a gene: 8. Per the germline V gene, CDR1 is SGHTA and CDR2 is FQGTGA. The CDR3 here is CASSPRGGTTYEQYF. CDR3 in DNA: TGTGCCAGCAGCCCCCGGGGGGGAACAACCTACGAGCAGTACTTC.

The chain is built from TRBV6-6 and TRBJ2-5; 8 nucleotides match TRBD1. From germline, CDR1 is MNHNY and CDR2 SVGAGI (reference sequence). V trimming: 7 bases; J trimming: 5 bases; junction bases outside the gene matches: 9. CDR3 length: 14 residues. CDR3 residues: CASISDRVWETQYF. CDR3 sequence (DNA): TGTGCCAGCATTTCGGACAGGGTGTGGGAGACCCAGTACTTC.

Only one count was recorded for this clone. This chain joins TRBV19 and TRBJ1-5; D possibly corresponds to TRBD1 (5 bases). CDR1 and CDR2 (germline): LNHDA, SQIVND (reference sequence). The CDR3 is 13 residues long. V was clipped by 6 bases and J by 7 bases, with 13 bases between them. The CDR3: CASRASREQPQHF. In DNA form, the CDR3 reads TGTGCCAGTAGAGCGAGCAGGGAACAGCCCCAGCATTTT.

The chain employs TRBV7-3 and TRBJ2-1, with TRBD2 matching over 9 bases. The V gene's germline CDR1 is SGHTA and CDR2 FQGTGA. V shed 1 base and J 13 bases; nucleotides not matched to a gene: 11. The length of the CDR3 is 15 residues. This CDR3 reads CASSLMPSGKTGQFF. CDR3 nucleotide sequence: TGTGCCAGCAGCTTAATGCCTAGCGGGAAGACGGGTCAGTTCTTC.

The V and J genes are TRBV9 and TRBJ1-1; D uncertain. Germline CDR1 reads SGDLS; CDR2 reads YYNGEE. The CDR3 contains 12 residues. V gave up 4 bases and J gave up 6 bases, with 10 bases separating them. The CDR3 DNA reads TGTGCCAGCAGCCCGTTCGGGGCTGAAGCTTTCTTT. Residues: CASSPFGAEAFF.

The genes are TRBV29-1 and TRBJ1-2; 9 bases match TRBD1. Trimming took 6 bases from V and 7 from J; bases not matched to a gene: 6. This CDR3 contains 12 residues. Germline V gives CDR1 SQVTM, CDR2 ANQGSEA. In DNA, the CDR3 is TGCAGCGTCAACACAGGGGGCTCTGGCTACACCTTC. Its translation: CSVNTGGSGYTF.

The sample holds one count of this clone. The CDR3 bases are TGCGCCAGCAGCACGCGACAGGGGGTTAACTCTGGGGCCAACGTCCTGACTTTC. This gives the protein CASSTRQGVNSGANVLTF. The V call is TRBV4-1, the J call TRBJ2-6, with 9 nucleotides matching TRBD1. The CDR3 has 18 amino acids. Trimming took 5 bases from V and 0 from J; bases not matched to a gene: 8. Germline V gene data show CDR1 as MGHRA and CDR2 as YSYEKL.

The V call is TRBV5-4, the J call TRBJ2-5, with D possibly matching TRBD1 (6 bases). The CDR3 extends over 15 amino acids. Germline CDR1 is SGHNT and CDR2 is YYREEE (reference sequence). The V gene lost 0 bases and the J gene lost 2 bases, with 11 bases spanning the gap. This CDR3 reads CASSLGPGAQETQYF. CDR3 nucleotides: TGTGCCAGCAGCTTGGGGCCAGGGGCGCAAGAGACCCAGTACTTC.

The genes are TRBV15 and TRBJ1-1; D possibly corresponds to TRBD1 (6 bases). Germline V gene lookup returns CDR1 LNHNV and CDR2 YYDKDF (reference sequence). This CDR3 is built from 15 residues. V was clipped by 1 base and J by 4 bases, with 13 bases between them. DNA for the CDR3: TGTGCCACCAGCAGAGGCGGGGGGGCGGGCACTGAAGCTTTCTTT. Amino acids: CATSRGGGAGTEAFF.

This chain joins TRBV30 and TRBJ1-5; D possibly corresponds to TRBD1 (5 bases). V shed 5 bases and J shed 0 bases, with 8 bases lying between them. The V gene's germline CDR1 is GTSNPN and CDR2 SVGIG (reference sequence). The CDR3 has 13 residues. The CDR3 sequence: CAWGQGSNQPQHF. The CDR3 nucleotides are TGTGCCTGGGGCCAGGGTAGCAATCAGCCCCAGCATTTT.

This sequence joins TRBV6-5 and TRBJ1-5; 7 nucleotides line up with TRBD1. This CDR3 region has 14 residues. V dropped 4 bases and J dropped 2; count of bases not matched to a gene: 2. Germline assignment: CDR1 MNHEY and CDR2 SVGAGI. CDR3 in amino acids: CASSSGGGNQPQHF. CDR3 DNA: TGTGCCAGCAGTTCAGGGGGAGGCAATCAGCCCCAGCATTTT.

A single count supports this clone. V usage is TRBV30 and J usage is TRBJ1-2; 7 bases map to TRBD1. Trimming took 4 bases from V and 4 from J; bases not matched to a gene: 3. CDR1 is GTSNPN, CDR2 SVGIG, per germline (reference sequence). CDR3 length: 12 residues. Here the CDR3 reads CAWTPGGYGYTF. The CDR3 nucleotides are TGTGCCTGGACCCCAGGGGGCTATGGCTACACCTTC.

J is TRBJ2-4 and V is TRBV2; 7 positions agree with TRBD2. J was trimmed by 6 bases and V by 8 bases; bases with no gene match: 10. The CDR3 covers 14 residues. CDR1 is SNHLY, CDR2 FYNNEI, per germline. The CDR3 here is CASREAVTPNIQYF. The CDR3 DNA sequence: TGTGCCAGCCGGGAGGCCGTTACCCCAAACATTCAGTACTTC.

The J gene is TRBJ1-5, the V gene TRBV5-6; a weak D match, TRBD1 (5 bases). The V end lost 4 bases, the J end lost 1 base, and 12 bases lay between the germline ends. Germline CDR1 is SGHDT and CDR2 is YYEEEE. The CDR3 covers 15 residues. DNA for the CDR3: TGTGCCAGCAGCAGCCGGGGGAACAGCAATCAGCCCCAGCATTTT. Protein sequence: CASSSRGNSNQPQHF.

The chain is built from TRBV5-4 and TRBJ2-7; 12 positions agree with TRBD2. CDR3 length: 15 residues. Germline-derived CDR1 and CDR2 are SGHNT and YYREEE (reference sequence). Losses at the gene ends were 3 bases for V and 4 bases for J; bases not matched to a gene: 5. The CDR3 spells CASSSTSGGTYEQYF. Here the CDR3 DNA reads TGTGCCAGCAGCTCGACTAGCGGGGGAACATACGAGCAGTACTTC.

The CDR3 protein is CASSSLRGGTIYF. The CDR3, as DNA: TGTGCCAGCAGCTCCCTCCGTGGAGGGACCATATATTTT. This sequence joins TRBV11-2 and TRBJ1-3; D call uncertain. V lost 4 bases, J lost 10 bases, and 14 bases lay in between. The germline V gene has CDR1 SGHAT and CDR2 FQNNGV. The CDR3 has 13 amino acids.

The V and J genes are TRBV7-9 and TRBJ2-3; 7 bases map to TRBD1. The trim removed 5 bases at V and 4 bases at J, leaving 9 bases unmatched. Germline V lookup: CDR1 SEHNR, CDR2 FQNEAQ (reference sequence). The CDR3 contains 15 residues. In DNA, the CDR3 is TGTGCCAGCAGCCGAGACAGGGCGTTAGCAGATACGCAGTATTTT. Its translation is CASSRDRALADTQYF.

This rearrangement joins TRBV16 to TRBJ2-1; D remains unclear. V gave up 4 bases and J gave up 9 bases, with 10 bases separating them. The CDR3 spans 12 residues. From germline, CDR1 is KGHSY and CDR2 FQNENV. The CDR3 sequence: CASSPRSVEQFF. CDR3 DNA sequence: TGTGCCAGCAGCCCCAGGTCTGTTGAGCAGTTCTTC.